Listed below are T cell receptor beta chains from one sample, sequenced in a study of response to subunit inactivated influenza vaccine. TCRdb fed the RT-PCR reads into MiXCR, producing one record per CDR3 protein. The data hold hundreds of thousands of distinct CDR3 sequences, with around 11% observed a single time. The specimen comprised PBMCs from blood, sampled on the day of vaccination. The receptor source for this set is a man aged 45-65 years who received an inactivated influenza vaccine. Each CDR3 is given with its conserved first and last residue. The D gene is left open where the match is weak. Size is omitted from some rows. Given values are once, few, many or a class for expanded clones.

J: TRBJ2-2
V: TRBV9
D: -
length: 16
size: -
CDR3: CASSALPESNTGELFF
DNA: TGTGCCAGCAGCGCCTTACCGGAATCGAACACCGGGGAGCTGTTTTTT

J: TRBJ2-1
V: TRBV7-2
D: -
length: 14
size: -
CDR3: CASSFTWTPTEQFF
DNA: TGTGCCAGCAGCTTTACCTGGACTCCCACGGAGCAGTTCTTC

J: TRBJ1-4
V: TRBV4-3
D: -
length: 14
size: many
CDR3: CASSQSATNEKLFF
DNA: TGCGCCAGCAGCCAAAGTGCAACTAATGAAAAACTGTTTTTT

J: TRBJ1-1
V: TRBV12-3/TRBV12-4
D: TRBD1
length: 15
size: few
CDR3: CASSPETGVGTEAFF
DNA: TGTGCCAGCAGTCCAGAGACAGGGGTGGGCACTGAAGCTTTCTTT

J: TRBJ1-1
V: TRBV6-1
D: -
length: 13
size: many
CDR3: CASGAQYGTEAFF
DNA: TGTGCCAGCGGGGCCCAGTATGGCACTGAAGCTTTCTTT

J: TRBJ2-1
V: TRBV11-2
D: TRBD2
length: 15
size: -
CDR3: CASTPTSGRVNEQFF
DNA: TGTGCCAGCACACCTACTAGCGGGAGGGTTAATGAGCAGTTCTTC

J: TRBJ2-1
V: TRBV20-1
D: -
length: 14
size: -
CDR3: CSAREKARGNEQFF
DNA: TGCAGTGCTAGAGAAAAAGCCAGGGGCAATGAGCAGTTCTTC

J: TRBJ2-5
V: TRBV11-2
D: -
length: 16
size: many
CDR3: CASSFQGSNTGETQYF
DNA: TGTGCCAGCAGCTTTCAGGGTTCAAACACCGGGGAGACCCAGTACTTC

J: TRBJ1-1
V: TRBV6-1
D: -
length: 13
size: -
CDR3: CASSENQNTEAFF
DNA: TGTGCCAGCAGTGAAAACCAGAACACTGAAGCTTTCTTT

J: TRBJ2-3
V: TRBV15
D: -
length: 14
size: -
CDR3: CATKGQLDTDTQYF
DNA: TGTGCCACCAAAGGACAGCTAGACACAGATACGCAGTATTTT

J: TRBJ2-5
V: TRBV6-2/TRBV6-3
D: -
length: 13
size: -
CDR3: CASRWDFQETQYF
DNA: TGTGCCAGCAGATGGGACTTCCAAGAGACCCAGTACTTC

J: TRBJ2-1
V: TRBV27
D: -
length: 13
size: -
CDR3: CASSLRYPGEQFF
DNA: TGTGCCAGCAGTTTAAGATACCCAGGCGAGCAGTTCTTC

J: TRBJ2-1
V: TRBV18
D: -
length: 15
size: few
CDR3: CASSPPFTGFHEQFF
DNA: TGTGCCAGCTCACCGCCGTTTACAGGGTTCCATGAGCAGTTCTTC

J: TRBJ1-2
V: TRBV12-3/TRBV12-4
D: -
length: 13
size: many
CDR3: CASSFTRNYGYTF
DNA: TGTGCCAGCAGTTTTACGCGAAACTATGGCTACACCTTC

J: TRBJ2-3
V: TRBV12-3/TRBV12-4
D: -
length: 13
size: many
CDR3: CASSLQSTDTQYF
DNA: TGTGCCAGCAGTCTGCAGAGCACAGATACGCAGTATTTT

J: TRBJ2-1
V: TRBV18
D: -
length: 13
size: -
CDR3: CASSPGTENEQFF
DNA: TGTGCCAGCTCCCCGGGGACCGAAAATGAGCAGTTCTTC

J: TRBJ2-3
V: TRBV5-1
D: -
length: 15
size: many
CDR3: CASSLNPGYTDTQYF
DNA: TGCGCCAGCAGCCTAAATCCAGGGTACACAGATACGCAGTATTTT

J: TRBJ2-7
V: TRBV4-3
D: TRBD2
length: 15
size: few
CDR3: CASSQVLGLDYEQYF
DNA: TGCGCCAGCAGCCAAGTCCTAGGACTAGACTACGAGCAGTACTTC

J: TRBJ2-5
V: TRBV4-3
D: -
length: 15
size: few
CDR3: CASSRGQDYDETQYF
DNA: TGCGCCAGCAGCCGAGGACAGGACTATGATGAGACCCAGTACTTC

J: TRBJ1-3
V: TRBV7-9
D: -
length: 15
size: -
CDR3: CASSSGQHSGNTIYF
DNA: TGTGCCAGCAGCTCTGGACAGCACTCTGGAAACACCATATATTTT

J: TRBJ2-1
V: TRBV4-3
D: TRBD2
length: 14
size: -
CDR3: CASSQSTSPHEQFF
DNA: TGCGCCAGCAGCCAGTCGACTAGCCCACATGAGCAGTTCTTC

J: TRBJ2-2
V: TRBV12-3/TRBV12-4
D: -
length: 16
size: -
CDR3: CASSLYAFPNSGELFF
DNA: TGTGCCAGCAGTCTTTACGCTTTCCCGAACTCCGGGGAGCTGTTTTTT

J: TRBJ2-6
V: TRBV5-1
D: -
length: 15
size: -
CDR3: CASSSQAAGANVLTF
DNA: TGCGCCAGCAGCTCACAGGCTGCTGGGGCCAACGTCCTGACTTTC

J: TRBJ2-7
V: TRBV25-1
D: -
length: 13
size: -
CDR3: CASSENQGYEQYF
DNA: TGTGCCAGCAGTGAGAACCAGGGTTACGAGCAGTACTTC

J: TRBJ2-7
V: TRBV27
D: TRBD1
length: 16
size: -
CDR3: CASSLTPGQSRYEQYF
DNA: TGTGCCAGCAGTTTGACCCCGGGACAGTCCCGGTACGAGCAGTACTTC

J: TRBJ2-7
V: TRBV21-1
D: -
length: 14
size: few
CDR3: CASSLQEGLHEQYF
DNA: TGTGCCAGCAGCCTCCAAGAGGGTCTCCACGAGCAGTACTTC

J: TRBJ1-2
V: TRBV3-1
D: TRBD1
length: 17
size: -
CDR3: CASSPQGATLGRYGYTF
DNA: TGTGCCAGCAGCCCTCAGGGGGCAACCCTTGGGCGCTATGGCTACACCTTC

J: TRBJ2-5
V: TRBV11-1
D: -
length: 18
size: -
CDR3: CASSPLRGWAGTQETQYF
DNA: TGTGCCAGCAGCCCCCTGAGGGGGTGGGCAGGAACGCAAGAGACCCAGTACTTC

J: TRBJ2-5
V: TRBV12-3/TRBV12-4
D: TRBD1
length: 14
size: many
CDR3: CASSRQGLQETQYF
DNA: TGTGCCAGCAGTCGACAGGGTTTGCAAGAGACCCAGTACTTC

J: TRBJ2-2
V: TRBV5-1
D: TRBD2
length: 17
size: -
CDR3: CASSWSGTRTTAGELFF
DNA: TGCGCCAGCAGCTGGTCCGGGACTAGGACTACCGCCGGGGAGCTGTTTTTT

J: TRBJ2-5
V: TRBV18
D: -
length: 14
size: -
CDR3: CASSSVGRRETQYF
DNA: TGTGCCAGCTCATCAGTGGGTAGGAGAGAGACCCAGTACTTC

J: TRBJ2-7
V: TRBV5-6
D: TRBD2
length: 16
size: -
CDR3: CASSLVPDGRAYEQYF
DNA: TGTGCCAGCAGCTTGGTGCCCGACGGGAGGGCCTACGAGCAGTACTTC

J: TRBJ2-5
V: TRBV9
D: -
length: 14
size: -
CDR3: CASSPQIPGETQYF
DNA: TGTGCCAGCAGCCCTCAGATCCCGGGGGAGACCCAGTACTTC

J: TRBJ2-2
V: TRBV7-8
D: -
length: 17
size: -
CDR3: CASSLDPTGLNTGELFF
DNA: TGTGCCAGCAGCTTAGATCCCACGGGACTTAACACCGGGGAGCTGTTTTTT

J: TRBJ2-3
V: TRBV12-3/TRBV12-4
D: TRBD1
length: 20
size: few
CDR3: CASTPGQETFGRGGTDTQYF
DNA: TGTGCCAGCACTCCGGGACAGGAAACTTTTGGACGGGGCGGCACAGATACGCAGTATTTT

J: TRBJ2-7
V: TRBV21-1
D: -
length: 14
size: -
CDR3: CASSNSRGSYEQYF
DNA: TGTGCCAGCAGCAACTCACGGGGCTCCTACGAGCAGTACTTC